This T cell receptor (beta chain) came from a study of CD8+CD57+ T cells in acquired aplastic anemia. Study conclusions and caveats: The same twenty-nine CD8+ CDR3 sequences occurred in patients and in controls.

This CDR3 is built from 16 residues. With 3 bases clipped from V and 4 bases from J, the junction kept 14 bases outside the gene matches. CDR1 and CDR2 (germline): DFQATT, SNEGSKA (reference sequence). The TCR beta profiling, which covered VDJ combination and CDR3 sequence, was carried out using genomic DNA as the template. TCRdb independently ran MiXCR on the reads; one entry per CDR3 protein. The table includes roughly 240,000 distinct CDR3 sequences, around 43% detected once. This clonotype showed up many times. Its antigen is currently unknown. In patients chosen for sequencing, flow cytometry had shown CD8+CD57+ cell expansion. Every patient presented with severe acquired aplastic anemia.

This chain joins TRBV20-1 and TRBJ2-5, with 7 positions matching TRBD1. Sequencing used sorted CD4+, CD8+, or CD8+CD57+ T cells (not recorded which) from PBMCs. This TCR was recovered from a human donor with aplastic anemia. CDR3 sequence: CSARGSRGQLRETQYF. For the CDR3, the DNA is TGCAGTGCTAGGGGGAGTCGGGGACAGCTAAGAGAGACCCAGTACTTC.